The rows below give T cell receptor beta chains drawn from one sample of a study of OX40 agonist ivuxolimab in advanced cancers. Here immunoSEQ multiplex PCR was the method, and the copy in TCRdb shows in-frame clones only, minus some. This sample yields fewer than 85,000 clones, of which under 90% are seen a single time; roughly 0.5% belongs to the top ten. The material was CD4+ or CD8+ T cells sorted from blood, obtained in a trial of the OX40 agonist ivuxolimab. These receptors all come from an adult with an advanced solid tumor such as melanoma, head and neck, liver or kidney cancer. The CDR3 runs from the conserved cysteine through the conserved F or W. The order of the fields is V gene, D gene, J gene, clone size, CDR3 protein, CDR3 DNA. A D gene is named only where the DNA matches it firmly. Expanded clones are given a class, and other clones once, few, many or no size at all.

v_gene: TRBV6-1
d_gene: .
j_gene: TRBJ2-2
abundance: .
CDR3aa: CASTKTANTGELFF
CDR3nt: TGTGCCAGCACGAAGACAGCGAACACCGGGGAGCTGTTTTTT

v_gene: TRBV27
d_gene: TRBD2
j_gene: TRBJ2-1
abundance: .
CDR3aa: CASRTRIGRNYNEQFF
CDR3nt: TGTGCCAGCAGGACTCGCATCGGGAGGAACTACAATGAGCAGTTCTTC

v_gene: TRBV4-1
d_gene: TRBD2
j_gene: TRBJ2-3
abundance: .
CDR3aa: CASSPGLAGATDTQYF
CDR3nt: TGCGCCAGCAGCCCGGGACTAGCGGGAGCGACAGATACGCAGTATTTT

v_gene: TRBV7-2
d_gene: .
j_gene: TRBJ2-4
abundance: .
CDR3aa: CASSLDLGADIQYF
CDR3nt: TGTGCCAGCAGCTTAGATTTAGGGGCGGACATTCAGTACTTC

v_gene: TRBV7-2
d_gene: TRBD1
j_gene: TRBJ2-1
abundance: .
CDR3aa: CASSPPRGQAYNEQFF
CDR3nt: TGTGCCAGCAGCCCACCTCGGGGACAGGCCTACAATGAGCAGTTCTTC

v_gene: TRBV6-1
d_gene: .
j_gene: TRBJ1-5
abundance: .
CDR3aa: CASSEAKGTVQPQHF
CDR3nt: TGTGCCAGCAGTGAAGCTAAGGGGACGGTTCAGCCCCAGCATTTT

v_gene: TRBV4-3
d_gene: .
j_gene: TRBJ2-7
abundance: .
CDR3aa: CASSQDGQASSYEQYF
CDR3nt: TGCGCCAGCAGCCAAGACGGCCAGGCCAGCTCCTACGAGCAGTACTTC

v_gene: TRBV14
d_gene: .
j_gene: TRBJ1-3
abundance: .
CDR3aa: CASSQLGGPPGNTIYF
CDR3nt: TGTGCCAGCAGCCAATTAGGAGGGCCTCCTGGAAACACCATATATTTT

v_gene: TRBV6-1
d_gene: .
j_gene: TRBJ2-2
abundance: .
CDR3aa: CASRGQSPLNTGELFF
CDR3nt: TGTGCCAGCCGTGGACAGTCTCCACTGAACACCGGGGAGCTGTTTTTT

v_gene: TRBV6-5
d_gene: .
j_gene: TRBJ2-7
abundance: .
CDR3aa: CASSNGLPIGEQYF
CDR3nt: TGTGCCAGCAGTAACGGGTTGCCGATTGGCGAGCAGTACTTC

v_gene: TRBV19
d_gene: TRBD1
j_gene: TRBJ1-5
abundance: .
CDR3aa: CASTGQGGLQPQHF
CDR3nt: TGTGCCAGCACAGGACAGGGCGGTTTGCAGCCCCAGCATTTT

v_gene: TRBV5-1
d_gene: .
j_gene: TRBJ1-4
abundance: .
CDR3aa: CASSFGAVEDEKLFF
CDR3nt: TGCGCCAGCAGCTTTGGCGCCGTCGAAGATGAAAAACTGTTTTTT

v_gene: TRBV30
d_gene: TRBD1
j_gene: TRBJ2-7
abundance: once
CDR3aa: CAYRLAGGRYEQYF
CDR3nt: TGTGCCTATCGTCTAGCAGGGGGCCGTTACGAGCAGTACTTC

v_gene: TRBV5-5
d_gene: TRBD1
j_gene: TRBJ2-7
abundance: .
CDR3aa: CASSAGQGTLFLYEQYF
CDR3nt: TGTGCCAGCAGCGCCGGACAGGGGACGCTATTCCTCTACGAGCAGTACTTC

v_gene: TRBV10-3
d_gene: .
j_gene: TRBJ2-7
abundance: few
CDR3aa: CAISELASYEQYF
CDR3nt: TGTGCCATCAGTGAATTAGCCTCCTACGAGCAGTACTTC

v_gene: TRBV28
d_gene: TRBD1
j_gene: TRBJ1-1
abundance: once
CDR3aa: CASPPSGQGYTEAFF
CDR3nt: TGTGCCAGCCCGCCCTCGGGACAGGGGTACACTGAAGCTTTCTTT

v_gene: TRBV6-5
d_gene: .
j_gene: TRBJ2-7
abundance: .
CDR3aa: CASSYSGAGRREQYF
CDR3nt: TGTGCCAGCAGTTACTCAGGGGCCGGGCGGCGCGAGCAGTACTTC

v_gene: TRBV29-1
d_gene: .
j_gene: TRBJ2-3
abundance: .
CDR3aa: CSVDPGYSTDTQYF
CDR3nt: TGCAGCGTTGATCCAGGGTATTCCACAGATACGCAGTATTTT

v_gene: TRBV18
d_gene: .
j_gene: TRBJ2-2
abundance: .
CDR3aa: CASSPPGRASTGELFF
CDR3nt: TGTGCCAGCTCACCACCGGGCAGGGCGAGCACCGGGGAGCTGTTTTTT

v_gene: TRBV27
d_gene: .
j_gene: TRBJ2-1
abundance: .
CDR3aa: CASSPNSIGRGTQFF
CDR3nt: TGTGCCAGCAGCCCTAATAGTATTGGGCGCGGAACGCAGTTCTTC

v_gene: TRBV9
d_gene: .
j_gene: TRBJ1-5
abundance: .
CDR3aa: CASSVRQGANQPQHF
CDR3nt: TGTGCCAGCAGCGTCCGACAAGGTGCCAATCAGCCCCAGCATTTT

v_gene: TRBV7-3
d_gene: TRBD1
j_gene: TRBJ1-5
abundance: .
CDR3aa: CASSSPGQRSNQPQHF
CDR3nt: TGTGCCAGCAGCTCACCGGGACAGAGAAGCAATCAGCCCCAGCATTTT

v_gene: TRBV6-5
d_gene: TRBD1
j_gene: TRBJ2-3
abundance: .
CDR3aa: CASRKDRSPDTQYF
CDR3nt: TGTGCCAGCAGAAAGGACAGGTCCCCAGATACGCAGTATTTT

v_gene: TRBV2
d_gene: .
j_gene: TRBJ2-5
abundance: once
CDR3aa: CASSSETQYF
CDR3nt: TGTGCCAGCAGTTCCGAGACCCAGTACTTC

v_gene: TRBV2
d_gene: TRBD2
j_gene: TRBJ2-3
abundance: .
CDR3aa: CAVGERGDTQYF
CDR3nt: TGTGCCGTGGGAGAGCGGGGGGATACGCAGTATTTT

v_gene: TRBV4-2
d_gene: .
j_gene: TRBJ2-7
abundance: .
CDR3aa: CASSQDGNRVDSEQYF
CDR3nt: TGTGCCAGCAGCCAAGATGGGAACAGGGTAGATTCCGAGCAGTACTTC

v_gene: TRBV6-5
d_gene: .
j_gene: TRBJ2-5
abundance: .
CDR3aa: CASSRVFDSQETQYF
CDR3nt: TGTGCCAGCAGTCGAGTATTTGACAGCCAAGAGACCCAGTACTTC

v_gene: TRBV5-6
d_gene: .
j_gene: TRBJ1-6
abundance: once
CDR3aa: CASSVGPAGYSPLHF
CDR3nt: TGTGCCAGCAGCGTGGGGCCCGCAGGTTATTCACCCCTCCACTTT